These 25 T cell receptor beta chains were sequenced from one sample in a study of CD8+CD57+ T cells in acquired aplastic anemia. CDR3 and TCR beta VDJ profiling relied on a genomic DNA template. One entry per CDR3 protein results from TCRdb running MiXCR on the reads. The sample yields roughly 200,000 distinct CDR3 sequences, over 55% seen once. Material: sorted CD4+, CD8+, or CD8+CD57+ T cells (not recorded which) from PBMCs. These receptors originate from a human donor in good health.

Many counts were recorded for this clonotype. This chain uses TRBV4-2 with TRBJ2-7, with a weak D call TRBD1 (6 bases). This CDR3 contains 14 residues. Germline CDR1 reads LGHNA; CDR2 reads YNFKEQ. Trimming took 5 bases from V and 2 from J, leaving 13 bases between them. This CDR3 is CASSWGTSTYEQYF. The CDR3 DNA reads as TGTGCCAGCAGCTGGGGGACATCAACCTACGAGCAGTACTTC.

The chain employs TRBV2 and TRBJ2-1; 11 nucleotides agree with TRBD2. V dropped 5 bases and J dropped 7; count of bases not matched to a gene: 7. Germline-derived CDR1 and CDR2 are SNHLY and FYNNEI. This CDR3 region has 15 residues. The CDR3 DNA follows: TGTGCCAGCAGTCTGACTAGCGGGACGTTTAATGAGCAGTTCTTC. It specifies CASSLTSGTFNEQFF.

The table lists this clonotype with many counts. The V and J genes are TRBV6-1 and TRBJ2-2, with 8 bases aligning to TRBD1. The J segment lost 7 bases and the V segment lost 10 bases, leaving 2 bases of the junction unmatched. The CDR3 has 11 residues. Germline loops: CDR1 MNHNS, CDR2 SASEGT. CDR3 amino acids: CANRGVGELFF. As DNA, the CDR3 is TGTGCCAACAGGGGGGTCGGGGAGCTGTTTTTT.

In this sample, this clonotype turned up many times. The CDR3 bases are TGTGCCAGCAGTGATAGCTACAATGAGCAGTTCTTC. Encoded protein: CASSDSYNEQFF. The V call is TRBV12-3 or TRBV12-4, the J call TRBJ2-1; D is ambiguous. V dropped 5 bases and J dropped 3 bases, with 5 bases sitting between them. This CDR3 is 12 amino acids long.

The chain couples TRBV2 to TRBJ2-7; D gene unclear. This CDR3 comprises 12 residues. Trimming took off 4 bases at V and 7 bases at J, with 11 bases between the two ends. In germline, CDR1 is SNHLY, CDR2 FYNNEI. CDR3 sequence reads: CASSVNSREQYF. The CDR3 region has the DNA TGTGCCAGCAGTGTCAACTCTAGGGAGCAGTACTTC.

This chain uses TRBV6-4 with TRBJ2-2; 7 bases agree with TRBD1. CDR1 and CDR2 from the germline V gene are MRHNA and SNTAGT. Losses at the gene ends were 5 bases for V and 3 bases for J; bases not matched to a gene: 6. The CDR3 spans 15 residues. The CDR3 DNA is TGTGCCAGCAGTCCCACAGGGGAAGACACCGGGGAGCTGTTTTTT. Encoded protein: CASSPTGEDTGELFF.

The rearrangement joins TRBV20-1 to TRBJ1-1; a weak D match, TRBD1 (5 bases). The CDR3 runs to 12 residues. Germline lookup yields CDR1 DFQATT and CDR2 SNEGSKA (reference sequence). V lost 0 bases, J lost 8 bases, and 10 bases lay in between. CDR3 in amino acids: CSARDGAGEAFF. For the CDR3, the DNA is TGCAGTGCTAGAGATGGGGCAGGAGAAGCTTTCTTT.

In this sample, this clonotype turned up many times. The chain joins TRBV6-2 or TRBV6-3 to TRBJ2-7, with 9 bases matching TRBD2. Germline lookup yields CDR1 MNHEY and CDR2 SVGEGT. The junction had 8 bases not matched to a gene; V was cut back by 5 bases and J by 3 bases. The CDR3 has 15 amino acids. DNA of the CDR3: TGTGCCAGCAGTCCTCTAGCGGGGACCTACTACGAGCAGTACTTC. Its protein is CASSPLAGTYYEQYF.

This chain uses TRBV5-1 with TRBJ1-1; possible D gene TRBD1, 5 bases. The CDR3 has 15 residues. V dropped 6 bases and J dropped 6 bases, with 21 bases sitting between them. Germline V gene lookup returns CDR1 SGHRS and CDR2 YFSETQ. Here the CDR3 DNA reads TGCGCCAGCATCCCCGGCCCGGGGGAGTGGGCTGAAGCTTTCTTT. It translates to CASIPGPGEWAEAFF.

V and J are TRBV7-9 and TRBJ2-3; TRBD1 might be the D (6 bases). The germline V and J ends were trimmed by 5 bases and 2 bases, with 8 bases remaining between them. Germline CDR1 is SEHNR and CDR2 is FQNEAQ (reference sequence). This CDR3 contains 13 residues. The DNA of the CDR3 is TGTGCCAGCAGCCGACAGGTCACAGATACGCAGTATTTT. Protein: CASSRQVTDTQYF.

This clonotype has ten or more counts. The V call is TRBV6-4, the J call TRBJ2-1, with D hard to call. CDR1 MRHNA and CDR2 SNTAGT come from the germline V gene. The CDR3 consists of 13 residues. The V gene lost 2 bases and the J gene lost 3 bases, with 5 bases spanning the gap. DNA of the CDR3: TGTGCCAGCAGTGACCAACTCTACAATGAGCAGTTCTTC. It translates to CASSDQLYNEQFF.

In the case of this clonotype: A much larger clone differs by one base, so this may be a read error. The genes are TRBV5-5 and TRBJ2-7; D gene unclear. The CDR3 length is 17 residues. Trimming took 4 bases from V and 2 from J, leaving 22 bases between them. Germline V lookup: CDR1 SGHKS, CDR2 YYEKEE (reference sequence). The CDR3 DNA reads TGTGCCAGCAGCCAAGATCGGGCTCGCGAGAGCACCTACGAGCAGTACTTC. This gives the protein CASSQDRARESTYEQYF.

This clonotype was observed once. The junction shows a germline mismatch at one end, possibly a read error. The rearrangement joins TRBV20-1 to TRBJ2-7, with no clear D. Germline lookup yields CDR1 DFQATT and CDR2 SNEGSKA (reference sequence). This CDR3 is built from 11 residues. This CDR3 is CSARESYEQHF. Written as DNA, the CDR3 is TGCAGTGCTAGAGAGTCCTACGAGCAGCACTTC.

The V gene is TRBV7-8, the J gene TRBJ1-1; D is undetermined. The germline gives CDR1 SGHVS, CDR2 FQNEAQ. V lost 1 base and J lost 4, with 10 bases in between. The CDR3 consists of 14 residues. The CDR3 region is CASSLGPGGTEAFF. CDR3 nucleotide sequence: TGTGCCAGCAGCTTAGGACCCGGAGGCACTGAAGCTTTCTTT.

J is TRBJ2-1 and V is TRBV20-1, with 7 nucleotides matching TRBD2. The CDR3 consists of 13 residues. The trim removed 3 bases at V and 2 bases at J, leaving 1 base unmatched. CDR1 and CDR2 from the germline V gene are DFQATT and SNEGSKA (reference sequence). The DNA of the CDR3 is TGCAGTGCTAGCGGGAGGACCTACAATGAGCAGTTCTTC. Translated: CSASGRTYNEQFF.

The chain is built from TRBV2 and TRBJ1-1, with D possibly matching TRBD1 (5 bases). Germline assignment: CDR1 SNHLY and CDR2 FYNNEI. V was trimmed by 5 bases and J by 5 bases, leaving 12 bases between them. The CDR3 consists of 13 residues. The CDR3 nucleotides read TGTGCCAGCAGTAGAAAGGGGCGTACTGAAGCTTTCTTT. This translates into CASSRKGRTEAFF.

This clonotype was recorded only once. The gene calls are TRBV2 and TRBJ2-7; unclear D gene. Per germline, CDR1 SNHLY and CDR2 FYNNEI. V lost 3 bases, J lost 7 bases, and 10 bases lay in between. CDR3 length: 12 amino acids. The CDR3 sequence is CASSDDRREQYF. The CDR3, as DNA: TGTGCCAGCAGTGACGACCGCAGGGAGCAGTACTTC.

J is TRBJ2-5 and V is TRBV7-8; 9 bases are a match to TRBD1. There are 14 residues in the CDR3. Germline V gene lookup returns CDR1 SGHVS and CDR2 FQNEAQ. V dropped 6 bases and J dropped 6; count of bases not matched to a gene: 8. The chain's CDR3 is CASSIPGQGKTQYF. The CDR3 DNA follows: TGTGCCAGCAGTATACCGGGACAGGGAAAGACCCAGTACTTC.

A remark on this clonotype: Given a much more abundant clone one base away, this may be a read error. CDR3 nucleotide sequence: TGTGCCAGCAGTTTAGAAGGGACCTGCAATGAGCAGTTCTTC. This gives the protein CASSLEGTCNEQFF. The rearrangement links TRBV12-3 or TRBV12-4 to TRBJ2-1; D is possibly TRBD1 or TRBD2 (5 bases each). The CDR3 sequence is 14 residues long. Trimming took 1 base from V and 6 from J, leaving 10 bases between them.

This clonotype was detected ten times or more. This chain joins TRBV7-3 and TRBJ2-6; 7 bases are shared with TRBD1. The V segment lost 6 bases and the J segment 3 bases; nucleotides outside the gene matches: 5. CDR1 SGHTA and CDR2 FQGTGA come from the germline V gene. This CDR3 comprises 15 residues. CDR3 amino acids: CASRTTGDGANVLTF. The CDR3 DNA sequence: TGTGCCAGCAGAACTACAGGGGATGGGGCCAACGTCCTGACTTTC.

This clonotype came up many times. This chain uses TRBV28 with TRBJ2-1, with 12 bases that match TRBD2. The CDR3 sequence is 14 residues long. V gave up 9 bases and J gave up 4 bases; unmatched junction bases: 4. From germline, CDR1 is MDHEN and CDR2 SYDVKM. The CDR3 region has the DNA TGTGCCAGTAAACTAGCGGGAGGTTACAATGAGCAGTTCTTC. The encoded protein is CASKLAGGYNEQFF.

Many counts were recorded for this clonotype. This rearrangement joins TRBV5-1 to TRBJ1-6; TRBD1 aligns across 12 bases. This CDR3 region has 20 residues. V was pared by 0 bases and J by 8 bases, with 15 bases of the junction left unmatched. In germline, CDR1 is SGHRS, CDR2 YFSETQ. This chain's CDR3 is CASSLVGPGTGGIGDSPLHF. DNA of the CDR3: TGCGCCAGCAGCTTGGTCGGCCCCGGGACAGGGGGCATCGGGGATTCACCCCTCCACTTT.

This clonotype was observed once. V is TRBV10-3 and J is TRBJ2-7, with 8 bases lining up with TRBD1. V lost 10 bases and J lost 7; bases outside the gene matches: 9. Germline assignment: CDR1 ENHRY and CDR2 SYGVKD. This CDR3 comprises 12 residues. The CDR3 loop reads CATGRQGREQYF. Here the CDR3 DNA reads TGTGCCACCGGAAGACAGGGGAGGGAGCAGTACTTC.

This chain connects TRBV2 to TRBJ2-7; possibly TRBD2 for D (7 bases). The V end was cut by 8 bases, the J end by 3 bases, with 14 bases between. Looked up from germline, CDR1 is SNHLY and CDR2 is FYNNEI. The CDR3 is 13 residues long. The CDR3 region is CASGRAGDYEQYF. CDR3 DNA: TGTGCCAGCGGGAGGGCAGGGGACTACGAGCAGTACTTC.

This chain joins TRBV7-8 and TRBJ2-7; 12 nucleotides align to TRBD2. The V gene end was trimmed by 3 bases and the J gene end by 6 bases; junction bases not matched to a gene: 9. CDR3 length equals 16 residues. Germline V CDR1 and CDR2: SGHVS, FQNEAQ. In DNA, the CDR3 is TGTGCCAGCAGCTTGGCTAGCGGGGGGGCGGTACGCGAGCAGTACTTC. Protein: CASSLASGGAVREQYF.